Listed here is a single T cell receptor beta chain. Its cognate antigen is unknown. Assay used: immunoSEQ multiplex PCR; TCRdb lists only in-frame clones, some missing. This sample has 98,000 or so clones, with more than 85% found just once. This entry is derived from a study of T cell responses to AZD1222 COVID-19 vaccine. Study outcomes and limitations: Reports say nearly half of spike-specific TCRs go after unmutated variant regions.

The CDR3 has 13 amino acids. CDR1 and CDR2 (germline): LGHNT, FRNRAP. The germline V and J ends were trimmed by 0 bases and 6 bases, with 8 bases remaining between them. The V and J genes are TRBV12-5 and TRBJ1-1; tentatively, D is TRBD1 (6 bases). The sample was peripheral blood, taken on day 0 of AZD1222 vaccination. The receptor comes from an adult in good health. The CDR3 spells CASGLVGQSEAFF. The CDR3 region has the DNA TGTGCTAGTGGTTTGGTAGGACAGTCTGAAGCTTTCTTT.